The 28 T cell receptor beta chains given below trace back to one sample, sequenced in a study of shared clonotypes between healthy human individuals. Naive CD8 cells were CD45RO-negative, positively selected for CCR7, excluding terminally differentiated effector memory CD45RA+ cells. Profiled with immunoSEQ multiplex PCR; TCRdb holds only in-frame clones, not every one. The sample carries around 1,900,000 clones, 85% to 95% recorded once. Input material: naive CD8+ T cells from PBMCs. Receptors were obtained from a man aged 18 to 29 in good health. Some clones in this sample may be carry-over from other donors' samples.

This clone has a single count. The gene calls are TRBV4-1 and TRBJ1-1; tentative D call: TRBD1 (6 bases). Trimming shortened V by 1 base and J by 6 bases, and 30 bases separated the two germline ends. This CDR3 is built from 20 residues. The germline gives CDR1 MGHRA, CDR2 YSYEKL. The CDR3 sequence: CASSQVALGTRVVGRAEAFF. The CDR3 DNA reads TGCGCCAGCAGCCAAGTCGCTTTAGGGACAAGGGTGGTTGGTAGGGCTGAAGCTTTCTTT.

Only one count was recorded for this clone. The CDR3 protein is CASRPYSNTEAFF. The CDR3 DNA sequence: TGTGCCAGCAGACCCTATTCAAACACTGAAGCTTTCTTT. The V gene is TRBV6-6, the J gene TRBJ1-1; D unclear. The CDR3 length is 13 residues. The V gene's germline CDR1 is MNHNY and CDR2 SVGAGI (reference sequence). With 6 bases removed from V and 2 bases from J, the gap between germline ends came to 10 bases.

As regards this clone: The sample holds other DNA sequences that translate to the same CDR3. The J gene is TRBJ2-3, the V gene TRBV7-9; no clear D. Trimming left V 2 bases short and J 0 bases short, with 6 bases between. Germline lookup yields CDR1 SEHNR and CDR2 FQNEAQ (reference sequence). The CDR3 totals 14 residues. The CDR3 DNA reads TGTGCCAGCAGCTTACAACGGAGCACAGATACGCAGTATTTT. This sequence encodes CASSLQRSTDTQYF.

J is TRBJ2-1 and V is TRBV19, with TRBD1 as a possible D gene (5 bases). Germline loops: CDR1 LNHDA, CDR2 SQIVND (reference sequence). The CDR3 runs 14 residues. Trimming left V 5 bases short and J 8 bases short, with 16 bases between. The CDR3 bases are TGTGCCAGTAGTTCCCTTGCGTGGGGCGATGAGCAGTTCTTC. This translates into CASSSLAWGDEQFF.

The genes are TRBV9 and TRBJ1-5; D might be TRBD1 (6 bases). Germline lookup yields CDR1 SGDLS and CDR2 YYNGEE. V lost 4 bases to trimming and J lost 6 bases, with 14 bases between them. The CDR3 extends over 14 amino acids. In DNA form, the CDR3 reads TGTGCCAGCAGCTCCGGGACACCAAGTCAGCCCCAGCATTTT. It specifies CASSSGTPSQPQHF.

This chain links TRBV7-9 with TRBJ2-7, with D possibly TRBD2 on 6 matching bases. CDR1 and CDR2 from the germline V gene are SEHNR and FQNEAQ (reference sequence). Trimming removed 8 bases at V and 5 bases at J, with 16 bases between. This CDR3 spans 13 amino acids. In DNA, the CDR3 is TGTGCCAGCTGCGTCGGGGACTTGAACGAGCAGTACTTC. This translates into CASCVGDLNEQYF. The full variable domain, in which reference TRBV7-9 and TRBJ2-7 provide the parts outside the CDR3, is DTGVSQNPRHKITKRGQNVTFRCDPISEHNRLYWYRQTLGQGPEFLTYFQNEAQLEKSRLLSDRFSAERPKGSFSTLEIQRTEQGDSAMYLCASCVGDLNEQYFGPGTRLTVT.

This rearrangement joins TRBV11-2 to TRBJ1-2, with a tentative D call TRBD1 (5 bases). Germline loops: CDR1 SGHAT, CDR2 FQNNGV. V dropped 4 bases and J dropped 2 bases, with 8 bases sitting between them. The CDR3 length is 13 residues. CDR3 nucleotide sequence: TGTGCCAGCAGCTCGGGGGGAAACTATGGCTACACCTTC. Residues: CASSSGGNYGYTF.

This sequence joins TRBV21-1 and TRBJ2-1; the DNA was not compared with TRBD1, the D call given in the table. TRBV21-1 has pseudogene status. CDR3 length equals 14 residues. CDR3 loop: CASSNWTGGNEQFF. CDR3 DNA sequence: TGTGCCAGCAGCAACTGGACAGGGGGAAATGAGCAGTTCTTC.

The J gene is TRBJ2-7, the V gene TRBV7-9, with 7 bases aligning to TRBD2. V shed 1 base and J 2 bases; nucleotides not matched to a gene: 14. This CDR3 is built from 18 residues. Germline-derived CDR1 and CDR2 are SEHNR and FQNEAQ (reference sequence). DNA of the CDR3: TGTGCCAGCAGCTTAGGATCAGCGGGAAGGCCCCACGCCTACGAGCAGTACTTC. It specifies CASSLGSAGRPHAYEQYF.

V usage is TRBV5-8 and J usage is TRBJ1-2, with a weak D call TRBD1 (5 bases). CDR3 length: 15 amino acids. Germline V CDR1 and CDR2: SGHTS, YDEGEE. V lost 4 bases, J lost 6 bases, and 19 bases lay in between. In DNA, the CDR3 is TGTGCCAGCAGCGGATTGTACCAGGGTGGGGATGGCTACACCTTC. Translation gives CASSGLYQGGDGYTF.

J is TRBJ1-6 and V is TRBV11-1; 8 bases agree with TRBD1. The length of the CDR3 is 13 residues. Germline CDR1 SGHAT, CDR2 FQDESV (reference sequence). J gave up 7 bases and V 6 bases, and 2 bases lay outside the gene matches. The CDR3 DNA reads TGTGCCAGCAGATGGACAGGGAATTCACCCCTCCACTTT. Amino acids: CASRWTGNSPLHF.

The chain links TRBV27 to TRBJ2-7; 10 bases fit TRBD1. Germline loops: CDR1 MNHEY, CDR2 SMNVEV (reference sequence). The CDR3 has 14 amino acids. The J segment lost 7 bases and the V segment lost 3 bases, leaving 6 bases of the junction unmatched. This chain's CDR3 is CASSFPGQGTEQYF. CDR3 sequence (DNA): TGTGCCAGCAGTTTTCCGGGACAGGGGACTGAGCAGTACTTC.

V gene TRBV6-6 combines with J gene TRBJ2-1; D is uncertain. With 5 bases removed from V and 7 bases from J, the gap between germline ends came to 15 bases. Looked up from germline, CDR1 is MNHNY and CDR2 is SVGAGI (reference sequence). CDR3 size: 14 residues. The CDR3 protein is CASSGLIRTNEQFF. DNA of the CDR3: TGTGCCAGCAGTGGTCTTATACGGACGAATGAGCAGTTCTTC.

The V gene is TRBV6-6, the J gene TRBJ1-2; 9 bases are shared with TRBD1. CDR1 is MNHNY and CDR2 is SVGAGI in the germline V gene (reference sequence). The CDR3 consists of 12 residues. The V segment lost 10 bases and the J segment 2 bases; nucleotides outside the gene matches: 2. The CDR3, as DNA: TGTGCCACAGGGACAGGGAACTATGGCTACACCTTC. Translating it yields CATGTGNYGYTF.

The chain couples TRBV29-1 to TRBJ2-3; possibly TRBD2 for D (6 bases). The germline V gene has CDR1 SQVTM and CDR2 ANQGSEA. The CDR3 extends over 13 amino acids. Trimming cost V 4 bases and J 4 bases, with 12 bases left between them. The CDR3 region is CSVGPAGSDTQYF. CDR3 bases: TGCAGCGTTGGCCCCGCGGGGTCAGATACGCAGTATTTT.

Only one count was recorded for this clone. This sample also contains other DNA sequences that code for the same CDR3. J is TRBJ2-1 and V is TRBV9; unclear D gene. From germline, CDR1 is SGDLS and CDR2 YYNGEE. Trimming removed 3 bases from V and 4 bases from J, with 8 bases in between. CDR3 length: 13 amino acids. CDR3 coding DNA: TGTGCCAGCAGCGCCCCACTATACAATGAGCAGTTCTTC. Protein product: CASSAPLYNEQFF.

V and J are TRBV29-1 and TRBJ2-3, with TRBD2 as a possible D gene (6 bases). The CDR3 has 14 residues. Germline CDR1 is SQVTM and CDR2 is ANQGSEA. V was trimmed by 5 bases and J by 1 base, leaving 13 bases between them. The CDR3 sequence is CSVMGGHGTDTQYF. The CDR3 DNA follows: TGCAGCGTTATGGGGGGTCATGGCACAGATACGCAGTATTTT.

The rearrangement joins TRBV13 to TRBJ1-2; D unclear. The germline V gene has CDR1 PRHDT and CDR2 FYEKMQ (reference sequence). The CDR3 totals 14 residues. V was shortened by 2 bases and J by 0 bases, with 7 bases between the two germline ends. This CDR3 is CASSLWATNYGYTF. The CDR3 nucleotides read TGTGCCAGCAGCTTATGGGCAACTAACTATGGCTACACCTTC. The whole variable domain, filled in from reference TRBV13 and TRBJ1-2, reads AAGVIQSPRHLIKEKRETATLKCYPIPRHDTVYWYQQGPGQDPQFLISFYEKMQSDKGSIPDRFSAQQFSDYHSELNMSSLELGDSALYFCASSLWATNYGYTFGSGTRLTVV.

The rearrangement links TRBV28 to TRBJ1-2; no reliable D call. CDR1 MDHEN and CDR2 SYDVKM come from the germline V gene. The CDR3 spans 15 residues. Trimming removed 3 bases at V and 0 bases at J, with 11 bases between. The CDR3 here is CASSFFAIPNYGYTF. CDR3 bases: TGTGCCAGCAGTTTTTTTGCGATTCCTAACTATGGCTACACCTTC.

The gene calls are TRBV5-6 and TRBJ2-1, with a tentative D call TRBD2 (5 bases). The V gene's germline CDR1 is SGHDT and CDR2 YYEEEE. The CDR3 spans 17 residues. Trimming cost V 2 bases and J 0 bases, with 15 bases left between them. CDR3 loop: CASSFSPKRSSYNEQFF. The CDR3 DNA is TGTGCCAGCAGCTTTAGCCCTAAGCGGAGCTCCTACAATGAGCAGTTCTTC.

The chain employs TRBV27 and TRBJ2-2; D is undetermined. V was shortened by 6 bases and J by 7 bases, with 15 bases between the two germline ends. This CDR3 is 14 amino acids long. Germline lookup yields CDR1 MNHEY and CDR2 SMNVEV (reference sequence). CDR3 sequence reads: CASSQRILHGELFF. CDR3 nucleotides: TGTGCCAGCAGCCAAAGGATACTCCACGGGGAGCTGTTTTTT.

This chain joins TRBV28 and TRBJ2-5; D is unresolved. Germline CDR1 MDHEN, CDR2 SYDVKM. V gave up 3 bases and J gave up 2 bases, with 25 bases separating them. The CDR3 is 19 residues long. This CDR3 is CASSFPPAGVEVSQETQYF. CDR3 in DNA: TGTGCCAGCAGTTTCCCCCCCGCAGGCGTCGAGGTCAGTCAAGAGACCCAGTACTTC.

The chain is built from TRBV5-1 and TRBJ1-1; D not resolved. This CDR3 contains 12 residues. V was shortened by 4 bases and J by 7 bases, with 11 bases between the two germline ends. The germline CDR1 and CDR2 sequences are SGHRS and YFSETQ. The CDR3 coding sequence is TGCGCCAGCAGCGTTGATGTCGGTGAAGCTTTCTTT. Protein product: CASSVDVGEAFF.

The chain has TRBV7-2 and TRBJ2-1; TRBD1 or TRBD2 may be the D gene (5 bases each). The CDR3 sequence is 14 residues long. Germline CDR1 is SGHTA and CDR2 is FQGNSA. The V end was cut by 1 base, the J end by 9 bases, with 13 bases between. CDR3 loop: CASSLDGASREQFF. CDR3 DNA sequence: TGTGCCAGCAGCTTAGACGGGGCCTCGCGTGAGCAGTTCTTC.

The V call is TRBV9, the J call TRBJ1-1; TRBD1 is a possible D gene (6 bases). Per the germline V gene, CDR1 is SGDLS and CDR2 is YYNGEE. The CDR3 has 13 residues. V was pared by 2 bases and J by 3 bases, with 8 bases between. The CDR3 reads CASSVRGDTEAFF. The DNA of the CDR3 is TGTGCCAGCAGCGTCAGGGGTGACACTGAAGCTTTCTTT.

The chain links TRBV7-9 to TRBJ1-1; the D is unclear. Germline values: CDR1 SEHNR, CDR2 FQNEAQ (reference sequence). Trimming removed 5 bases at V and 3 bases at J, with 19 bases between. CDR3 length equals 16 residues. CDR3 in DNA: TGTGCCAGCAGCGCTGGGGTCGCAGACCCGGACACTGAAGCTTTCTTT. Protein: CASSAGVADPDTEAFF.

This clone was seen a single time. The rearrangement links TRBV4-3 to TRBJ2-3; TRBD2 aligns across 9 bases. V shed 2 bases, J shed 3 bases, and the junction held 6 bases outside the gene matches. This CDR3 has 16 amino acids. CDR1 is LGHNA, CDR2 YSLEER, per germline. CDR3 DNA sequence: TGCGCCAGCAGCCAATTCGGGACTAGCAGAACAGATACGCAGTATTTT. Amino acids: CASSQFGTSRTDTQYF.

V and J are TRBV14 and TRBJ2-7; 7 bases match TRBD1. J gave up 7 bases and V 2 bases, and 20 bases lay outside the gene matches. Germline V lookup: CDR1 SGHDN, CDR2 FVKESK. This CDR3 has 18 residues. The CDR3: CASSQRRSPGQSSWEQYF. In DNA, the CDR3 is TGTGCCAGCAGCCAAAGACGCTCACCGGGACAGTCCTCCTGGGAGCAGTACTTC.